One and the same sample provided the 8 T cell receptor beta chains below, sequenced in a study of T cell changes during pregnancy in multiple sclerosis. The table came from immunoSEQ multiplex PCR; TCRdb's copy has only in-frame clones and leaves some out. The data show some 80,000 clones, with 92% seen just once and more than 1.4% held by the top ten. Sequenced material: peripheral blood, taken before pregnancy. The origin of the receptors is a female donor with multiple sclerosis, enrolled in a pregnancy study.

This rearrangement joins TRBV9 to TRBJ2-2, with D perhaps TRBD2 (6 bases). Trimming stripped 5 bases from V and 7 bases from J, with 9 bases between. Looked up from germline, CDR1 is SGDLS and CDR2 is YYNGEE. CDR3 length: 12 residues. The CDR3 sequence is CASRTAGGELFF. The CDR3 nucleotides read TGTGCCAGCAGGACAGCGGGCGGGGAGCTGTTTTTT.

The CDR3 DNA follows: TGTGCCAGCAGTCGGGACAGCTACTACGAGCAGTACTTC. It codes for CASSRDSYYEQYF. The rearrangement joins TRBV15 to TRBJ2-7; the match to TRBD1 covers 7 bases. From germline, CDR1 is LNHNV and CDR2 YYDKDF (reference sequence). V lost 10 bases and J lost 3; bases outside the gene matches: 9. This CDR3 comprises 13 residues. Supplemented by reference TRBV15 and TRBJ2-7, the full variable domain reads DAMVIQNPRYQVTQFGKPVTLSCSQTLNHNVMYWYQQKSSQAPKLLFHYYDKDFNNEADTPDNFQSRRPNTSFCFLDIRSPGLGDTAMYLCASSRDSYYEQYFGPGTRLTVT.

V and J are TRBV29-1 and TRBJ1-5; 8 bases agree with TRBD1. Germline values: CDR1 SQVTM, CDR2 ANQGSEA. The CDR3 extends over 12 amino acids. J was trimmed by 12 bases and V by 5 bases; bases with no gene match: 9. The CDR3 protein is CSVLTGEGFQHF. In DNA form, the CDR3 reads TGCAGCGTTTTGACAGGGGAAGGGTTCCAGCATTTT.

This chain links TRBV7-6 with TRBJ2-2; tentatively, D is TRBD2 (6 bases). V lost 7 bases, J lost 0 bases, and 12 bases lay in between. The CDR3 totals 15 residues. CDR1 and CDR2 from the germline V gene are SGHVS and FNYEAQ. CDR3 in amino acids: CASTRGGANTGELFF. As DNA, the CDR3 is TGTGCCAGCACCCGGGGAGGAGCGAACACCGGGGAGCTGTTTTTT.

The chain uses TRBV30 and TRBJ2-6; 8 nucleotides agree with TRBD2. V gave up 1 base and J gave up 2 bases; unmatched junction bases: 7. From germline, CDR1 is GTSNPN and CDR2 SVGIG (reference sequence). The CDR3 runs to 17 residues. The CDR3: CAWSGLAGKAGANVLTF. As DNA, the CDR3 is TGTGCCTGGAGTGGGCTAGCGGGTAAGGCTGGGGCCAACGTCCTGACTTTC.

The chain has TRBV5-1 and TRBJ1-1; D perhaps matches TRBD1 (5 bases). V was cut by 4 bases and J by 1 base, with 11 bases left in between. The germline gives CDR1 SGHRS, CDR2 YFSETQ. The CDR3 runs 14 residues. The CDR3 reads CASSLGRGNTEAFF. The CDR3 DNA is TGCGCCAGCAGCCTGGGACGGGGGAACACTGAAGCTTTCTTT.

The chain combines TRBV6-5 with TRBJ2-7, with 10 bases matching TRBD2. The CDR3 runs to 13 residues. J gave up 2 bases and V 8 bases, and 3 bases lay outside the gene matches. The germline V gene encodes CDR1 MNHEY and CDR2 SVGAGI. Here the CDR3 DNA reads TGTGCCAGCCGTAGCGGGGGGCCCTACGAGCAGTACTTC. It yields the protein CASRSGGPYEQYF.

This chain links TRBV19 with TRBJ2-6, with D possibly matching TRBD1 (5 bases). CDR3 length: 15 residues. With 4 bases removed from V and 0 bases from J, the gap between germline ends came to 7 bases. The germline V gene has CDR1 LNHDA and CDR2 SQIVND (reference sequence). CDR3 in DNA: TGTGCCAGTAGTAGAACAGGCTCTGGGGCCAACGTCCTGACTTTC. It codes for CASSRTGSGANVLTF.